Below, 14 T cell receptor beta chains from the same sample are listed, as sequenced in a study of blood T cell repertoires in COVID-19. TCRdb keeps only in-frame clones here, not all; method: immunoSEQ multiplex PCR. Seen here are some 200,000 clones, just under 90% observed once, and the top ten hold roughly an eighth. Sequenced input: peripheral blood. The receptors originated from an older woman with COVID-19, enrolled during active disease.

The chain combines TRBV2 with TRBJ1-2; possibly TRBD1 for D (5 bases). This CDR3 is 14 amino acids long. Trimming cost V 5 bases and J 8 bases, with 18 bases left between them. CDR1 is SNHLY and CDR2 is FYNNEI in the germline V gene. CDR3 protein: CASSLDTEFRGYTF. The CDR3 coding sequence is TGTGCCAGCAGTTTGGACACCGAGTTTAGGGGCTACACCTTC.

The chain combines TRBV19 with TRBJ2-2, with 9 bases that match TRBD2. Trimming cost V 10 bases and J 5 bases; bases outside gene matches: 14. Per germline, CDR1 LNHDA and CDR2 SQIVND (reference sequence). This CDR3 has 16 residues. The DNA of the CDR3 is TGTGCCACTCGGCGGAGTAGCGGGAGAAGAACCGGGGAGCTGTTTTTT. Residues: CATRRSSGRRTGELFF. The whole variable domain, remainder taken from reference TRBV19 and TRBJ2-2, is DGGITQSPKYLFRKEGQNVTLSCEQNLNHDAMYWYRQDPGQGLRLIYYSQIVNDFQKGDIAEGYSVSREKKESFPLTVTSAQKNPTAFYLCATRRSSGRRTGELFFGEGSRLTVL.

The CDR3 DNA follows: TGTGCCAGCAGCCCCTCCTTCTCTGGGGCCAACGTCCTGACTTTC. Encoded protein: CASSPSFSGANVLTF. The chain links TRBV7-3 to TRBJ2-6; no clear D gene. Germline CDR1 is SGHTA and CDR2 is FQGTGA. The CDR3 has 15 amino acids. V dropped 5 bases and J dropped 0 bases, with 8 bases sitting between them.

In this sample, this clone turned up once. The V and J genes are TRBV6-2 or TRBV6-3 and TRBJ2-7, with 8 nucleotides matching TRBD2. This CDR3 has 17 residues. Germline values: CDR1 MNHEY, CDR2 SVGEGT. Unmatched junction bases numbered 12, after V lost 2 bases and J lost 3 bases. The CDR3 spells CASSYKRVAGLNYEQYF. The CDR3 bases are TGTGCCAGCAGTTACAAGAGGGTAGCGGGGCTGAACTACGAGCAGTACTTC.

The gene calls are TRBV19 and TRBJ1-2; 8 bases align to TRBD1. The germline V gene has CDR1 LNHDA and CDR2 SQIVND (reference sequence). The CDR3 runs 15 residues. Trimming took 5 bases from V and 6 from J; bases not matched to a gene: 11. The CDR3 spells CASSDRGQGADGYTF. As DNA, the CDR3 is TGTGCCAGTAGTGATCGAGGGCAGGGGGCAGATGGCTACACCTTC. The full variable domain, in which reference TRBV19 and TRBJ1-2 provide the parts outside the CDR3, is DGGITQSPKYLFRKEGQNVTLSCEQNLNHDAMYWYRQDPGQGLRLIYYSQIVNDFQKGDIAEGYSVSREKKESFPLTVTSAQKNPTAFYLCASSDRGQGADGYTFGSGTRLTVV.

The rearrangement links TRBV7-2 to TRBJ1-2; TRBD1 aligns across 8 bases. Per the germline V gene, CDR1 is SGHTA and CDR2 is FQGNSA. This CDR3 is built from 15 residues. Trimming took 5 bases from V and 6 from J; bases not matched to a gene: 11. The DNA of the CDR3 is TGTGCCAGCAGCCCAGCGCGGACAGGGAGGCATGGCTACACCTTC. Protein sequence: CASSPARTGRHGYTF.

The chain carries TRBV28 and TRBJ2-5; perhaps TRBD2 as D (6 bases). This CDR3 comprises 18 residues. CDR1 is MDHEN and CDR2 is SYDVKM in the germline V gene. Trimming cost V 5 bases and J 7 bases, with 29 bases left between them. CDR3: CASSTEGFDSLNTGTQYF. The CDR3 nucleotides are TGTGCCAGCAGTACGGAGGGGTTTGACAGCTTGAATACGGGGACCCAGTACTTC. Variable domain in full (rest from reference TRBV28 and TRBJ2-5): DVKVTQSSRYLVKRTGEKVFLECVQDMDHENMFWYRQDPGLGLRLIYFSYDVKMKEKGDIPEGYSVSREKKERFSLILESASTNQTSMYLCASSTEGFDSLNTGTQYFGPGTRLLVL.

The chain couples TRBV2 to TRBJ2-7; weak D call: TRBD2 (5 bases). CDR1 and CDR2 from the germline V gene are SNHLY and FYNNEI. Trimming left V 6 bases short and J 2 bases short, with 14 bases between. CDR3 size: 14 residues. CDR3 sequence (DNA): TGTGCCAGCAGCCAGAGCGGAGTCCCCTACGAGCAGTACTTC. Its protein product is CASSQSGVPYEQYF.

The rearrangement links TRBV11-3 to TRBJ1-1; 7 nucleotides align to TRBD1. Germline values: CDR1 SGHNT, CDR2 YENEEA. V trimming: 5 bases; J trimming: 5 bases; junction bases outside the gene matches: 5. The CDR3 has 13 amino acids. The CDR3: CASSASTGTEAFF. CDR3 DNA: TGTGCCAGCAGCGCGTCGACAGGGACTGAAGCTTTCTTT.

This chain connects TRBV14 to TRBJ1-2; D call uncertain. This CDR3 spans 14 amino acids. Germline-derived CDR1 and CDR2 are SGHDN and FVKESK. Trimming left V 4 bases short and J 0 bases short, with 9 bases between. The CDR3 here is CASSRITANYGYTF. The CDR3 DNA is TGTGCCAGCAGCCGAATCACAGCTAACTATGGCTACACCTTC.

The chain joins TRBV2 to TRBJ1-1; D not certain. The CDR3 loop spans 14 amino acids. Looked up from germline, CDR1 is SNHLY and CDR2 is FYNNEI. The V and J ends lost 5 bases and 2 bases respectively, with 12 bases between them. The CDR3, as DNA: TGTGCCAGCAGTAGCCTTTCTGCAAACACTGAAGCTTTCTTT. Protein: CASSSLSANTEAFF.

The CDR3 protein is CSVVGAWTGGFNEQFF. CDR3 nucleotides: TGCAGCGTTGTGGGGGCTTGGACAGGGGGTTTCAATGAGCAGTTCTTC. The chain recombines TRBV29-1 with TRBJ2-1; TRBD1 matches at 10 bases. The V and J ends lost 4 bases and 6 bases, in that order; junction bases with no gene match: 12. The CDR3 loop spans 16 amino acids. Germline assignment: CDR1 SQVTM and CDR2 ANQGSEA.

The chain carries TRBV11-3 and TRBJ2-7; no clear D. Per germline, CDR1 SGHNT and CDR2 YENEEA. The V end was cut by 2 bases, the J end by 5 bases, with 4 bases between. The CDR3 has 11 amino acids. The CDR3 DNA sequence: TGTGCCAGCAGCTTAATCAACGAGCAGTACTTC. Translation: CASSLINEQYF.

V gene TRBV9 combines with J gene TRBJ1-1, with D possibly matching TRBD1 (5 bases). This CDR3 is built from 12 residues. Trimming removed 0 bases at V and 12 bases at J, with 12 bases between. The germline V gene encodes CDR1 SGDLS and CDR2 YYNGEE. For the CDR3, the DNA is TGTGCCAGCAGCGTAGGGACACAGTCGCCTTTCTTT. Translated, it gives CASSVGTQSPFF.